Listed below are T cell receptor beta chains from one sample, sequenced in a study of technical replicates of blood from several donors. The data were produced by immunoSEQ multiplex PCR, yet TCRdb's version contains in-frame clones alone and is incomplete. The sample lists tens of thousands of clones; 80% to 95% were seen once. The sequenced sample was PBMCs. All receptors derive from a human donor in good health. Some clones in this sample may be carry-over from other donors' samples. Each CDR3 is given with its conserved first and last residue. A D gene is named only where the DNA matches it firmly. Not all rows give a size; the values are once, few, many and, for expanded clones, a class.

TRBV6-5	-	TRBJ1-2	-	TGTGCCAGCCGGTCTCGGAACTATGGCTACACCTTC	CASRSRNYGYTF
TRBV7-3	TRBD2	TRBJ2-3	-	TGTGCCAGCAGCTTAACCAGCGGGAGTTGGGGAGATACGCAGTATTTT	CASSLTSGSWGDTQYF
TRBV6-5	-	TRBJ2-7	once	TGTGCCAGCAGTTCTATCGCCTCCTACGAGCAGTACTTC	CASSSIASYEQYF
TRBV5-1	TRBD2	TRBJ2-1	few	TGCGCCAGCAGCTTAGGACTAGCGGGAGAATTGGATGAGCAGTTCTTC	CASSLGLAGELDEQFF
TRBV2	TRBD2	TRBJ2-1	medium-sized	TGTGCCAGCAGTGAAGGGGGGGGAAGTTGGCAGTTCTTC	CASSEGGGSWQFF
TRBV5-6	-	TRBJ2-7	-	TGTGCCAGCAGCTTTCCAGGGGGGTTCAACGAGCAGTACTTC	CASSFPGGFNEQYF
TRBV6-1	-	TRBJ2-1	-	TGTGCCAGCAGTGAAGGTAGCGTGAGAAACAATGAGCAGTTCTTC	CASSEGSVRNNEQFF
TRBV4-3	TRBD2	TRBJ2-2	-	TGCGCCAGCAAAAAAGCGGGGGTGAACACCGGGGAGCTGTTTTTT	CASKKAGVNTGELFF
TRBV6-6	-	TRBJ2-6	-	TGTGCCAGCAGTTGGAGCTCTGGGGCCAACGTCCTGACTTTC	CASSWSSGANVLTF
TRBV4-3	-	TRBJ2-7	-	TGCGCCAGCAGCCCGGAGGAACCCGGGACTTTGTACTTC	CASSPEEPGTLYF
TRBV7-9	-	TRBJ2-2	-	TGTGCCAGCAGCTTAGCTTACGGGGAGCTGTTTTTT	CASSLAYGELFF